This T cell receptor (beta chain) was sequenced during a study of cytomegalovirus exposure and HLA in healthy donors. Turning to the study itself: Within the Caucasian-associated ancestry cluster were 81% of the roughly 400 genotyped donors.

Trimming pared 5 bases from V and 4 bases from J, leaving 14 bases between. There are 13 residues in the CDR3. CDR1 is SQVTM, CDR2 ANQGSEA, per germline. Points from the study as a whole: Later analysis identified several of the most significant clusters that appeared linked to common viral pathogens. About 87% or about 30% of the time was how often most TCR beta V segments were productive, according to an earlier analysis. Most TCR sequences showed up rarely, but some public TCRs showed up in many donors.

To note about this clone: No antigen is known for it.

13 Jbeta primers and 60 Vbeta primers were used for the PCR. The table came from immunoSEQ multiplex PCR; TCRdb's copy has only in-frame clones and leaves some out. This sample's table has about 140,000 clones. The chain employs TRBV29-1 and TRBJ1-2; the D gene is possibly TRBD1 (5 bases). The clonotype comes from a male donor in good health and CMV-seronegative. What was sequenced was PBMCs. This CDR3 reads CSVRGGEGYGYTF. In DNA, the CDR3 is TGCAGCGTTCGGGGGGGGGAAGGCTATGGCTACACCTTC.